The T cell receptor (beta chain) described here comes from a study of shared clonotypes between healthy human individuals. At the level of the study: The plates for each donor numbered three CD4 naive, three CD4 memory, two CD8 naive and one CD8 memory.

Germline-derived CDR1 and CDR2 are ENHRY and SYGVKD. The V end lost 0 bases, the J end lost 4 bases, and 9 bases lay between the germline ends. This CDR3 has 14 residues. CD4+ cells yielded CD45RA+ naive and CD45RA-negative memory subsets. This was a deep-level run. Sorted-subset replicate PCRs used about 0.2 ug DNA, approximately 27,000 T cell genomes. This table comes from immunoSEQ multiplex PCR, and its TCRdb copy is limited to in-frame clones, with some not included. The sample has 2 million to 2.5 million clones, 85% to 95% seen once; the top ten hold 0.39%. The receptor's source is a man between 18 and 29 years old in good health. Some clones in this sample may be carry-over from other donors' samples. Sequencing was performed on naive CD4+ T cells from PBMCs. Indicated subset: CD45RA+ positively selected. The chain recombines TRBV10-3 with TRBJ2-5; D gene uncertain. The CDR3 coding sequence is TGTGCCATCAGTGAGTCGACGGTAGGAGAGACCCAGTACTTC. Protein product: CAISESTVGETQYF.